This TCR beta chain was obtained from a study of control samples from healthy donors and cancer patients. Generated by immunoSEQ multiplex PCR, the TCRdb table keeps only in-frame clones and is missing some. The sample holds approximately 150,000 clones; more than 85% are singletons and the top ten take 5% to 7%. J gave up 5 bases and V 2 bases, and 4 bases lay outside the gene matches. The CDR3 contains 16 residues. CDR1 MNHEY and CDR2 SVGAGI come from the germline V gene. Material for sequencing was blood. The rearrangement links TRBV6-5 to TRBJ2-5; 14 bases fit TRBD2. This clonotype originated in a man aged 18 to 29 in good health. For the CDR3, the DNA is TGTGCCAGCAGTTACGGACTAGCGGGGGGTTGGGAGACCCAGTACTTC. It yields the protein CASSYGLAGGWETQYF.